This TCR beta chain originates from a study of control samples from healthy donors and cancer patients. This CDR3 is 19 amino acids long. Germline CDR1 SEHNR, CDR2 FQNEAQ (reference sequence). V lost 0 bases and J 0 bases, leaving 15 bases between the germline ends. TCRdb's table, derived via immunoSEQ multiplex PCR, lists solely in-frame clones and lacks some. The sample records about 85,000 clones, about 89% being singletons. Material for sequencing was blood. The receptor's source is a woman aged 60-70 years in good health. The rearrangement links TRBV7-9 to TRBJ1-6; no reliable D call. CDR3 nucleotide sequence: TGTGCCAGCAGCTTAGCGTGGGGTGCTTCGAGCTCCTATAATTCACCCCTCCACTTT. Translated: CASSLAWGASSSYNSPLHF.